This T cell receptor beta chain was profiled in a study of spatial heterogeneity in lung cancer. Study as a whole: There were, on average, more than eight raw-read appearances for each unique TCR and UMI combination. Notes on the study in general: Circulating ubiquitous expanded tumor TCRs were observed more frequently at resection than at follow-up.

One entry per CDR3 protein, called by TCRdb with MiXCR from the 5' RACE reads. Of 35,000 to 55,000 distinct CDR3 sequences in the sample, around 6.5% are singletons; the top ten hold about 40%. This clonotype was seen many times. Its target is unknown. Time point specified: sample taken at primary tumor resection. Whole RNA from tumor, nontumor lung or frozen PBMC was sequenced unsorted. This TCR was recovered from a female donor with early-stage non-small cell lung cancer. Source: PBMCs, taken at surgery.

The CDR3 protein is CASKRLAGGDYEQYF. For the CDR3, the DNA is TGTGCCAGCAAAAGACTAGCGGGGGGTGACTACGAGCAGTACTTC. The V and J genes are TRBV9 and TRBJ2-7; 13 nucleotides agree with TRBD2. Germline CDR1 SGDLS, CDR2 YYNGEE. Unmatched junction bases numbered 6, after V lost 6 bases and J lost 3 bases. The length of the CDR3 is 15 residues.